A single sample is the source of the 18 T cell receptor beta chains below, sequenced in a study of blood T cells in healthy people across ages. With a J-beta primer mix and a sample-barcoded 5' primer, a second PCR ran about 6 to 11 cycles. TCRdb re-called the 5' RACE reads through MiXCR, storing one row per CDR3 protein. Of some 670,000 distinct CDR3 sequences listed, 52% are singletons. The sequenced material came from blood. These receptors all stem from an elderly woman in good health.

In its sample, this clonotype was seen a few times. The V and J genes are TRBV28 and TRBJ1-2; D perhaps matches TRBD1 (5 bases). The germline CDR1 and CDR2 sequences are MDHEN and SYDVKM. V gave up 8 bases and J gave up 2 bases, with 18 bases separating them. This CDR3 is 15 amino acids long. CDR3 loop: CASSLGAGGNYGYTF. CDR3 nucleotide sequence: TGTGCCAGCTCCCTTGGGGCGGGAGGGAACTATGGCTACACCTTC.

V and J are TRBV29-1 and TRBJ2-7; TRBD2 aligns across 12 bases. Germline V gene data show CDR1 as SQVTM and CDR2 as ANQGSEA. V was clipped by 7 bases and J by 2 bases; unmatched bases: 3. The CDR3 extends over 13 amino acids. CDR3 in DNA: TGCAGCGGGCGGACTAGCGGGACCTACGAGCAGTACTTC. The encoded protein is CSGRTSGTYEQYF.

This clonotype was recorded many times. The genes are TRBV3-1 and TRBJ2-3, with D tentatively TRBD1 (6 bases). CDR3 length equals 13 residues. Trimming pared 3 bases from V and 3 bases from J, leaving 7 bases between. Germline-derived CDR1 and CDR2 are LGHDT and YNNKEL (reference sequence). CDR3: CASSQGATDTQYF. The CDR3 DNA is TGTGCCAGCAGCCAGGGGGCAACAGATACGCAGTATTTT.

The chain is built from TRBV5-1 and TRBJ2-7; D is ambiguous. Between the trimmed V and J ends, which lost 2 bases and 2 bases, there was a span of 11 bases. This CDR3 region has 14 residues. CDR1 SGHRS and CDR2 YFSETQ come from the germline V gene. The chain's CDR3 is CASSLVPTPYEQYF. In DNA form, the CDR3 reads TGCGCCAGCAGCTTAGTTCCGACCCCCTACGAGCAGTACTTC.

The V and J genes are TRBV5-5 and TRBJ2-1; possibly TRBD2 for D (5 bases). V lost 3 bases and J lost 2, with 12 bases in between. The germline gives CDR1 SGHKS, CDR2 YYEKEE (reference sequence). CDR3 length equals 15 residues. CDR3: CASSSLGETYNEQFF. In DNA, the CDR3 is TGTGCCAGCAGCTCCCTGGGAGAAACCTACAATGAGCAGTTCTTC.

This clonotype was counted at least ten times. This rearrangement joins TRBV29-1 to TRBJ1-2, with a tentative D call TRBD1 (6 bases). CDR3 length equals 12 residues. CDR1 and CDR2 from the germline V gene are SQVTM and ANQGSEA. Trimming took off 1 base at V and 8 bases at J, with 11 bases between the two ends. CDR3 amino acids: CSVEGQGLGYTF. The CDR3 bases are TGCAGCGTTGAAGGCCAGGGGTTAGGCTACACCTTC.

The chain links TRBV7-2 to TRBJ1-2, with a tentative D call TRBD1 (6 bases). Germline CDR1 is SGHTA and CDR2 is FQGNSA. CDR3 length equals 15 residues. Trimming removed 5 bases at V and 7 bases at J, with 20 bases between. CDR3 nucleotide sequence: TGTGCCAGCAGCACACAAGGCGTCAGGGGATTTGGCTACACCTTC. Protein product: CASSTQGVRGFGYTF.

This clonotype was observed once. The V call is TRBV20-1, the J call TRBJ2-3; maybe TRBD2 (5 bases). The CDR3 runs 16 residues. The germline V gene encodes CDR1 DFQATT and CDR2 SNEGSKA (reference sequence). V lost 3 bases, J lost 1 base, and 17 bases lay in between. CDR3 region: CSASLWTSTGTDTQYF. CDR3 DNA sequence: TGCAGTGCTAGTCTATGGACTTCTACCGGCACAGATACGCAGTATTTT.

The J gene is TRBJ2-2, the V gene TRBV20-1, with D possibly being TRBD2 (6 bases). From germline, CDR1 is DFQATT and CDR2 SNEGSKA (reference sequence). The CDR3 totals 15 residues. V was shortened by 5 bases and J by 0 bases, with 13 bases between the two germline ends. Here the CDR3 DNA reads TGCAGTGCTTATAGCGGACGGGCGAACACCGGGGAGCTGTTTTTT. Translated, it gives CSAYSGRANTGELFF.

This clonotype was seen a few times. J is TRBJ2-3 and V is TRBV5-1; possibly TRBD2 for D (6 bases). This CDR3 has 15 amino acids. CDR1 is SGHRS and CDR2 is YFSETQ in the germline V gene. The ends were cut back, 1 base at V and 2 bases at J, with 11 bases in the middle. This CDR3 is CASSLSGWVTDTQYF. CDR3 nucleotide sequence: TGCGCCAGCAGCTTGAGCGGGTGGGTCACAGATACGCAGTATTTT.

This clonotype was found many times. This sequence joins TRBV27 and TRBJ2-1, with 8 bases aligning to TRBD2. Germline V gene data show CDR1 as MNHEY and CDR2 as SMNVEV (reference sequence). V was clipped by 6 bases and J by 8 bases; unmatched bases: 9. The CDR3 has 14 amino acids. The CDR3 nucleotides are TGTGCCAGCAGCGTCCTAGCGGGTAGGGATGAGCAGTTCTTC. As protein: CASSVLAGRDEQFF.

The sample holds many counts of this clonotype. V is TRBV27 and J is TRBJ2-1; D not resolved. CDR1 and CDR2 (germline): MNHEY, SMNVEV (reference sequence). The CDR3 runs 12 residues. V was trimmed by 8 bases and J by 7 bases, leaving 12 bases between them. The CDR3 DNA follows: TGTGCCAGCGTGGGGAATTGGAATGAGCAGTTCTTC. Its translation: CASVGNWNEQFF.

This rearrangement joins TRBV7-2 to TRBJ2-5, with D possibly being TRBD2 (5 bases). The CDR3 spans 14 residues. Germline V CDR1 and CDR2: SGHTA, FQGNSA. V gave up 2 bases and J gave up 5 bases, with 12 bases separating them. The CDR3: CASSLYGAAETQYF. CDR3 nucleotide sequence: TGTGCCAGCAGCTTATATGGAGCGGCTGAGACCCAGTACTTC.

This chain connects TRBV7-3 to TRBJ2-3; tentatively, D is TRBD2 (5 bases). Germline-derived CDR1 and CDR2 are SGHTA and FQGTGA. V shed 5 bases and J shed 1 base, with 16 bases lying between them. CDR3 length: 16 amino acids. In DNA, the CDR3 is TGTGCCAGCAGCGACCCCGGCGCGGGTCGCACAGATACGCAGTATTTT. Translation: CASSDPGAGRTDTQYF.

The chain links TRBV5-1 to TRBJ2-5; D might be TRBD2 (6 bases). The V gene's germline CDR1 is SGHRS and CDR2 YFSETQ. V lost 0 bases to trimming and J lost 2 bases, with 8 bases between them. This CDR3 spans 14 amino acids. CDR3 sequence reads: CASSLDAGQETQYF. The CDR3 coding sequence is TGCGCCAGCAGCTTGGATGCGGGACAAGAGACCCAGTACTTC.

Concerning this clonotype: Compared with germline, one end of the junction differs, possibly owing to a read error. This rearrangement joins TRBV13 to TRBJ2-1, with a possible D match to TRBD2 (7 bases). The CDR3 is 17 residues long. Germline loops: CDR1 PRHDT, CDR2 FYEKMQ (reference sequence). CDR3 in amino acids: CASGFLQRGGSYNEQFF. The CDR3 coding sequence is TGTGCCAGCGGCTTCCTTCAAAGGGGGGGTTCCTACAATGAGCAGTTCTTC.

This clonotype has just a few counts. The chain recombines TRBV20-1 with TRBJ2-1, with 7 positions matching TRBD1. CDR3 length: 15 residues. The V segment lost 1 base and the J segment 7 bases; nucleotides outside the gene matches: 10. Germline lookup yields CDR1 DFQATT and CDR2 SNEGSKA (reference sequence). This CDR3 reads CSARVGQGVGNEQFF. For the CDR3, the DNA is TGCAGTGCTAGAGTGGGCCAGGGGGTTGGAAATGAGCAGTTCTTC.

This clonotype was recorded many times. The chain combines TRBV29-1 with TRBJ2-3, with D unresolved. From germline, CDR1 is SQVTM and CDR2 ANQGSEA. V gave up 0 bases and J gave up 6 bases, with 4 bases separating them. The CDR3 extends over 11 amino acids. The CDR3 reads CSVEDEDTQYF. CDR3 sequence (DNA): TGCAGCGTTGAAGATGAGGATACGCAGTATTTT.